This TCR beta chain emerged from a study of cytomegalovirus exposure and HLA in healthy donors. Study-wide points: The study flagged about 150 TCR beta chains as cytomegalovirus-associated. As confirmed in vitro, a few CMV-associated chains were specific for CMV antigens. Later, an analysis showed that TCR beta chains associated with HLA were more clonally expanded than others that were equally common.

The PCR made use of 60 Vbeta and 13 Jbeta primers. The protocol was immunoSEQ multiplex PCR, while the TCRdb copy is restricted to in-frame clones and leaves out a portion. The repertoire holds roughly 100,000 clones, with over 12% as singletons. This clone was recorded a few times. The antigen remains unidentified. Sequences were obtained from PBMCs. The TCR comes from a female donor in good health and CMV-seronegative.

CDR3 region: CASSQGWDRGNQPQHF. Written as DNA, the CDR3 is TGTGCCAGCAGCCAAGGGTGGGACAGGGGCAATCAGCCCCAGCATTTT. V is TRBV11-2 and J is TRBJ1-5; 9 bases fit TRBD1. The CDR3 extends over 16 amino acids. Germline lookup yields CDR1 SGHAT and CDR2 FQNNGV. Trimming removed 5 bases from V and 2 bases from J; junction bases left unmatched: 7.